The rows below give T cell receptor beta chains drawn from one sample of a study of vaccination and CD4 T cells after COVID-19. No antigen has been assigned to these receptors. TCRdb called the PCR reads again in MiXCR, with one record for every CDR3 protein. The sample yields under 25,000 distinct CDR3 sequences, 20% to 30% seen once. The sample was cultured CD4+ T cells from blood. The receptors were sampled from a human donor with COVID-19. Each CDR3 is given with its conserved first and last residue. The order of the fields is clone size, D gene, J gene, V gene, CDR3 protein, CDR3 DNA. The D gene is left open where the match is weak. The listing skips clone size in some rows; elsewhere it reads once, few, many or a size class.

NA | TRBD1 | TRBJ2-5 | TRBV6-1 | CASSEGGGAGGKETQYF | TGTGCCAGCAGTGAAGGGGGTGGGGCAGGGGGTAAAGAGACCCAGTACTTC
NA | TRBD1 | TRBJ1-2 | TRBV7-3 | CASASRGGYGYTF | TGTGCCAGCGCGAGCAGGGGGGGGTATGGCTACACCTTC
NA | NA | TRBJ1-1 | TRBV19 | CASSPTSSQNPGRGEAFF | TGTGCCAGTAGTCCCACATCCTCCCAAAACCCGGGACGCGGTGAAGCTTTCTTT
few | TRBD1 | TRBJ2-5 | TRBV20-1 | CSALAPRTGMQETQYF | TGCAGTGCTCTAGCCCCAAGGACAGGAATGCAAGAGACCCAGTACTTC
medium-sized | NA | TRBJ1-2 | TRBV28 | CASSLQGGGYTF | TGTGCCAGCAGTTTGCAGGGTGGCGGCTACACCTTC
few | TRBD1 | TRBJ2-7 | TRBV7-2 | CASSFGWGQSSYEQYF | TGTGCCAGCAGCTTTGGCTGGGGACAGAGCTCCTACGAGCAGTACTTC
few | NA | TRBJ1-6 | TRBV30 | CAWSVSPPYNSPLHF | TGTGCCTGGAGTGTATCCCCACCGTATAATTCACCCCTCCACTTT
NA | NA | TRBJ1-4 | TRBV20-1 | CSALIMEGEKLFF | TGCAGTGCCCTCATTATGGAAGGTGAAAAACTGTTTTTT
NA | NA | TRBJ2-2 | TRBV25-1 | CASSVRETGELFF | TGTGCCAGCAGTGTCAGGGAAACCGGGGAGCTGTTTTTT
NA | NA | TRBJ2-1 | TRBV9 | CASSPSQRTYNEQFF | TGTGCCAGCAGCCCATCACAGCGGACCTACAATGAGCAGTTCTTC
NA | NA | TRBJ2-4 | TRBV6-5 | CASSSGIREYF | TGTGCCAGCAGTTCGGGCATCCGAGAGTACTTC
NA | NA | TRBJ2-2 | TRBV5-4 | CASSPEPGRRPGELFF | TGTGCCAGCAGCCCAGAACCGGGACGAAGACCCGGGGAGCTGTTTTTT
NA | NA | TRBJ2-2 | TRBV7-3 | CASSSRNTGELFF | TGTGCCAGCAGCTCAAGAAACACCGGGGAGCTGTTTTTT
NA | NA | TRBJ2-6 | TRBV6-1 | CASSIARAGANVLTF | TGTGCCAGCAGTATTGCGAGGGCTGGGGCCAACGTCCTGACTTTC
few | TRBD1 | TRBJ1-2 | TRBV7-3 | CAGPDRGLYGYTF | TGTGCAGGGCCGGACAGGGGATTATATGGCTACACCTTC
NA | TRBD1 | TRBJ1-5 | TRBV30 | CAGGTGLDQPQHF | TGTGCCGGGGGGACAGGGCTGGATCAGCCCCAGCATTTT
medium-sized | NA | TRBJ1-5 | TRBV27 | CASRMTESNQPQHF | TGTGCCAGCAGGATGACGGAGAGCAATCAGCCCCAGCATTTT
once | TRBD2 | TRBJ2-3 | TRBV7-8 | CASSSRGGPTDTQYF | TGTGCCAGCAGCTCCCGGGGGGGCCCGACAGATACGCAGTATTTT
few | TRBD1 | TRBJ1-3 | TRBV6-5 | CASSYADRGVGNTIYF | TGTGCCAGCAGTTACGCGGACAGGGGGGTTGGAAACACCATATATTTT
NA | TRBD2 | TRBJ2-1 | TRBV12-5 | CASGLDGGGYNEQFF | TGTGCTAGTGGTTTGGACGGGGGGGGATACAATGAGCAGTTCTTC
medium-sized | NA | TRBJ1-2 | TRBV20-1 | CSAREAANYGYTF | TGCAGTGCTAGAGAGGCAGCTAACTATGGCTACACCTTC
NA | TRBD1 | TRBJ2-7 | TRBV7-2 | CASSFMGTGNHEQYF | TGTGCCAGCAGCTTCATGGGGACAGGGAACCACGAGCAGTACTTC
few | NA | TRBJ2-7 | TRBV20-1 | CSANGVQGPYEQYF | TGCAGTGCTAATGGGGTACAGGGCCCCTACGAGCAGTACTTC
few | TRBD1 | TRBJ1-5 | TRBV27 | CASGGTDRFQPQHF | TGTGCCAGCGGCGGGACAGATCGATTTCAGCCCCAGCATTTT
NA | NA | TRBJ1-5 | TRBV28 | CASSSRVRSNQPQHF | TGTGCCAGCAGTAGTCGAGTCAGGAGCAATCAGCCCCAGCATTTT
medium-sized | TRBD1 | TRBJ2-5 | TRBV24-1 | CATSEGTGGEETQYF | TGTGCCACCAGTGAAGGGACAGGGGGGGAGGAGACCCAGTACTTC
NA | NA | TRBJ2-2 | TRBV5-6 | CASSLGPTGELFF | TGTGCCAGCAGCTTAGGTCCCACCGGAGAGCTGTTTTTT
NA | TRBD1 | TRBJ1-1 | TRBV19 | CASSIGGRGGSGTEAFF | TGTGCCAGTAGTATAGGGGGCAGGGGGGGTAGCGGCACTGAAGCTTTCTTT
NA | NA | TRBJ1-2 | TRBV29-1 | CSVEGDRTNYDYTF | TGCAGCGTAGAAGGTGACAGAACCAACTATGACTACACCTTC
medium-sized | NA | TRBJ2-5 | TRBV15 | CATSRGRAKETQYF | TGTGCCACCAGCAGGGGACGGGCAAAAGAGACCCAGTACTTC
few | TRBD2 | TRBJ2-5 | TRBV20-1 | CSARDPTSGGLETQYF | TGCAGTGCTAGAGACCCGACTAGCGGGGGGCTCGAGACCCAGTACTTC